This T cell receptor beta chain was found in a study of early T cells in non-severe SARS-CoV-2 infection. Overall study findings and caveats: Lookups in VDJdb leaned toward anti-spike CD8 responses and missed private and CD4 specificities.

Researchers attached unique molecular identifiers to individual cDNA molecules. MiXCR, applied by TCRdb to the 5' RACE reads, yields one record per CDR3 protein. Counted here are roughly 20,000 distinct CDR3 sequences, more than 5% occurring once; the ten biggest clones make up approximately 14%. This CDR3 contains 12 residues. V was cut by 3 bases and J by 7 bases, with 12 bases left in between. Germline V gene sequence: CDR1 GTSNPN, CDR2 SVGIG (reference sequence). This clonotype was seen many times. The antigen is undetermined. The source was whole blood, collected at baseline. This chain uses TRBV30 with TRBJ1-1, with D uncertain. The origin of this receptor is an adult who was a healthcare worker with PCR-confirmed SARS-CoV-2 infection or an uninfected control (not recorded which). The CDR3 loop is CAWRDMTYEAFF. For the CDR3, the DNA is TGTGCCTGGAGGGATATGACTTATGAAGCTTTCTTT.